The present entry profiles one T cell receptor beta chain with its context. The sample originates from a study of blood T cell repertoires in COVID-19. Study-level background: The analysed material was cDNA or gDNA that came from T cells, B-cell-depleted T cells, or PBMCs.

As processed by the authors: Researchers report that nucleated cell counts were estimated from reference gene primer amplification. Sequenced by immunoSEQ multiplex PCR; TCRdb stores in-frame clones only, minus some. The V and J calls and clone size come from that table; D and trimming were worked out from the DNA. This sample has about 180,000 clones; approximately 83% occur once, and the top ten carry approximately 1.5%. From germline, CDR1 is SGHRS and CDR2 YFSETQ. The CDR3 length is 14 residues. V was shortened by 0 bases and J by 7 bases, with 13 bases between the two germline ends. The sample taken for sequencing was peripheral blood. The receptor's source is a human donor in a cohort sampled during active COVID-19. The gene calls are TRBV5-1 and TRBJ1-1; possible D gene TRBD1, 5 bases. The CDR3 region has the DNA TGCGCCAGCAGCTTGGGCCAGGGTGGGGATGAAGCTTTCTTT. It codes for CASSLGQGGDEAFF.